This entry lists 27 T cell receptor beta chains sequenced from one sample in a study of blood T cell repertoires in COVID-19 (dated by TCRdb to 2018 to 2020). Libraries came from the immunoSEQ multiplex PCR assay. The source is immuneACCESS, and TCRdb retained only in-frame sequences with V and J called. Part of the clones is not carried over; for the studies checked, unresolved V genes explain less than half of this, and the remainder is unexplained. The sample table holds around 300,000 clones, of which around 91% were seen once. 1% of the sample is taken by the ten largest. Sequenced sample: peripheral blood. The receptors stem from a middle-aged woman with COVID-19, enrolled during active disease.

Written as DNA, the CDR3 is TGTGCCAGCAGTTCAACGGGACAGGGACGGGCCGAGCAGTACTTC. Translation: CASSSTGQGRAEQYF. The rearrangement joins TRBV27 to TRBJ2-7; 9 bases match TRBD1. CDR1 MNHEY and CDR2 SMNVEV come from the germline V gene (reference sequence). The CDR3 covers 15 residues. Trimming removed 4 bases from V and 6 bases from J; junction bases left unmatched: 10.

The chain links TRBV28 to TRBJ1-1, with TRBD1 matching over 9 bases. Germline V lookup: CDR1 MDHEN, CDR2 SYDVKM. This CDR3 has 13 amino acids. Losses at the gene ends were 6 bases for V and 10 bases for J; bases not matched to a gene: 9. CDR3 nucleotide sequence: TGTGCCAGCAGAGGTACAGGGGGCGGTGGAGCTTTCTTT. Translated: CASRGTGGGGAFF.

The V and J genes are TRBV7-9 and TRBJ2-3; 13 bases match TRBD2. The length of the CDR3 is 15 residues. CDR1 is SEHNR and CDR2 is FQNEAQ in the germline V gene (reference sequence). With V trimmed by 4 bases and J by 7 bases, 5 bases remained unmatched. In DNA, the CDR3 is TGTGCCAGCAGCTCTAGGACTAGCGGGGGAAATACGCAGTATTTT. Translated, it gives CASSSRTSGGNTQYF.

The J gene is TRBJ1-4, the V gene TRBV9; D might be TRBD1 (6 bases). V shed 3 bases and J shed 5 bases, with 11 bases lying between them. CDR1 is SGDLS and CDR2 is YYNGEE in the germline V gene. The CDR3 extends over 14 amino acids. The CDR3 loop is CASSGGRGNEKLFF. For the CDR3, the DNA is TGTGCCAGCAGCGGAGGAAGGGGGAATGAAAAACTGTTTTTT.

The J gene is TRBJ1-1, the V gene TRBV5-1; D call uncertain. CDR1 and CDR2 from the germline V gene are SGHRS and YFSETQ. Trimming left V 0 bases short and J 5 bases short, with 11 bases between. This CDR3 has 14 residues. The chain's CDR3 is CASSLVAGITEAFF. DNA of the CDR3: TGCGCCAGCAGCTTGGTGGCGGGAATTACTGAAGCTTTCTTT. The full variable domain, its missing parts supplied by reference TRBV5-1 and TRBJ1-1, is KAGVTQTPRYLIKTRGQQVTLSCSPISGHRSVSWYQQTPGQGLQFLFEYFSETQRNKGNFPGRFSGRQFSNSRSEMNVSTLELGDSALYLCASSLVAGITEAFFGQGTRLTVV.

The chain links TRBV10-3 to TRBJ2-2, with 8 bases matching TRBD2. V was pared by 3 bases and J by 4 bases, with 4 bases of the junction left unmatched. CDR3 length: 15 amino acids. Germline values: CDR1 ENHRY, CDR2 SYGVKD. DNA for the CDR3: TGTGCCATCAGTGAAAGCGCGGGGGGCACCGGGGAGCTGTTTTTT. As protein: CAISESAGGTGELFF.

The rearrangement uses TRBV6-2 or TRBV6-3 and TRBJ1-6, with TRBD1 as a possible D gene (6 bases). Germline V gives CDR1 MNHEY, CDR2 SVGEGT. Trimming cost V 3 bases and J 7 bases, with 10 bases left between them. This CDR3 is built from 14 residues. For the CDR3, the DNA is TGTGCCAGCAGTTATACCGGACAGAATTCACCCCTCCACTTT. It yields the protein CASSYTGQNSPLHF.

The V call is TRBV6-4, the J call TRBJ2-1; no firm D call. V was clipped by 5 bases and J by 10 bases, with 12 bases between them. Germline V CDR1 and CDR2: MRHNA, SNTAGT. The CDR3 consists of 12 residues. CDR3 region: CASSRNRLEQFF. DNA for the CDR3: TGTGCCAGCAGTCGTAATAGACTGGAGCAGTTCTTC.

This chain links TRBV7-9 with TRBJ1-2; 8 bases are a match to TRBD1. Trimming at V came to 3 bases and at J to 3 bases, leaving 9 bases not matched to a gene. This CDR3 region has 16 residues. Germline lookup yields CDR1 SEHNR and CDR2 FQNEAQ (reference sequence). The CDR3 nucleotides read TGTGCCAGCAGCTTCCTCTTGGACAGGGACGACTATGGCTACACCTTC. This codes for CASSFLLDRDDYGYTF.

This chain links TRBV28 with TRBJ1-2; 9 bases fit TRBD1. The V gene end was trimmed by 5 bases and the J gene end by 8 bases; junction bases not matched to a gene: 18. Looked up from germline, CDR1 is MDHEN and CDR2 is SYDVKM. The CDR3 sequence is 17 residues long. The CDR3 region is CASSNIYLGQGGVGYTF. The DNA for the CDR3 is TGTGCCAGCAGTAACATCTATCTGGGACAGGGAGGAGTAGGCTACACCTTC.

The chain joins TRBV3-1 (or the pseudogene TRBV3-2) to TRBJ1-3; D might be TRBD1 (6 bases). Germline CDR1 and CDR2: LGHDT and YNNKEL (reference sequence). This CDR3 has 14 residues. V lost 7 bases and J lost 4, with 14 bases in between. CDR3 DNA: TGTGCCAGCACCCTACAGGGCCGAGGAAACACCATATATTTT. It translates to CASTLQGRGNTIYF.

The DNA for the CDR3 is TGTGCTAGTGGTTTGGCCCTGGACAGGGGAACCAACTATGGCTACACCTTC. It codes for CASGLALDRGTNYGYTF. The chain has TRBV12-5 and TRBJ1-2; TRBD1 agrees at 9 bases. The CDR3 has 17 amino acids. V shed 1 base, J shed 2 bases, and the junction held 8 bases outside the gene matches. Germline V gene lookup returns CDR1 LGHNT and CDR2 FRNRAP.

This clone was seen a few times. V is TRBV5-1 and J is TRBJ1-2; D is ambiguous. Per germline, CDR1 SGHRS and CDR2 YFSETQ. Trimming removed 3 bases from V and 8 bases from J, with 17 bases in between. The CDR3 runs 14 residues. For the CDR3, the DNA is TGCGCCAGCAGCTGGGGAGGTAACGGGAGCGGCTACACCTTC. Its translation: CASSWGGNGSGYTF.

J is TRBJ1-2 and V is TRBV6-5; D uncertain. This CDR3 has 13 amino acids. V dropped 2 bases and J dropped 8 bases, with 12 bases sitting between them. The germline CDR1 and CDR2 sequences are MNHEY and SVGAGI. CDR3 sequence (DNA): TGTGCCAGCAGTTACCAGCCGGGAGGCGGCTACACCTTC. As protein: CASSYQPGGGYTF.

This rearrangement joins TRBV5-6 to TRBJ1-2, with 7 positions matching TRBD1. This CDR3 spans 14 amino acids. Germline loops: CDR1 SGHDT, CDR2 YYEEEE. The V gene end was trimmed by 4 bases and the J gene end by 3 bases; junction bases not matched to a gene: 6. CDR3 residues: CASSPVGQDYGYTF. In nucleotides, the CDR3 is TGTGCCAGCAGCCCAGTCGGACAGGACTATGGCTACACCTTC. The variable domain in full, with the rest retrieved from reference TRBV5-6 and TRBJ1-2, is DAGVTQSPTHLIKTRGQQVTLRCSPKSGHDTVSWYQQALGQGPQFIFQYYEEEERQRGNFPDRFSGHQFPNYSSELNVNALLLGDSALYLCASSPVGQDYGYTFGSGTRLTVV.

The chain links TRBV5-6 to TRBJ2-1; 9 nucleotides match TRBD2. The length of the CDR3 is 16 residues. The trim removed 1 base at V and 5 bases at J, leaving 7 bases unmatched. CDR1 and CDR2 from the germline V gene are SGHDT and YYEEEE. The CDR3 region has the DNA TGTGCCAGCAGCTTGTTCTGGACTAGCGCAGACAATGAGCAGTTCTTC. It encodes CASSLFWTSADNEQFF.

The chain is built from TRBV7-2 and TRBJ1-5; weak D call: TRBD1 (6 bases). Germline CDR1 reads SGHTA; CDR2 reads FQGNSA. The CDR3 extends over 12 amino acids. Trimming shortened V by 5 bases and J by 5 bases, and 7 bases separated the two germline ends. The CDR3 sequence is CASSGGYQPQHF. DNA for the CDR3: TGTGCCAGCAGCGGGGGCTATCAGCCCCAGCATTTT.

The chain employs TRBV19 and TRBJ2-3, with D perhaps TRBD2 (6 bases). V dropped 1 base and J dropped 4 bases, with 12 bases sitting between them. The CDR3 has 15 amino acids. Looked up from germline, CDR1 is LNHDA and CDR2 is SQIVND (reference sequence). The CDR3 region is CASSIGRRDSDTQYF. Written as DNA, the CDR3 is TGTGCCAGTAGTATAGGCCGGCGGGACTCAGATACGCAGTATTTT.

A single count supports this clone. The rearrangement joins TRBV20-1 to TRBJ2-7; 9 nucleotides agree with TRBD2. Trimming took 5 bases from V and 3 from J; bases not matched to a gene: 11. This CDR3 has 15 amino acids. Looked up from germline, CDR1 is DFQATT and CDR2 is SNEGSKA (reference sequence). The chain's CDR3 is CSACGGREGFYEQYF. As DNA, the CDR3 is TGCAGTGCTTGTGGGGGGCGGGAGGGCTTCTACGAGCAGTACTTC.

V is TRBV20-1 and J is TRBJ2-1, with D perhaps matching TRBD1 (5 bases). This CDR3 has 10 residues. Trimming left V 6 bases short and J 10 bases short, with 10 bases between. Germline loops: CDR1 DFQATT, CDR2 SNEGSKA (reference sequence). Here the CDR3 DNA reads TGCAGTGCCTTACAGGCGGAGCAGTTCTTC. Amino acids: CSALQAEQFF.

The CDR3, as DNA: TGTGCCAGCAGCTTGGCCGGGTCAGTATACAATGAGCAGTTCTTC. Encoded protein: CASSLAGSVYNEQFF. This sequence joins TRBV5-8 and TRBJ2-1; D gene unclear. Germline V gives CDR1 SGHTS, CDR2 YDEGEE. V lost 0 bases and J lost 4, with 11 bases in between. The CDR3 has 15 amino acids.

This rearrangement joins TRBV7-2 to TRBJ2-6, with unresolved D. Trimming pared 0 bases from V and 1 base from J, leaving 10 bases between. Germline V gives CDR1 SGHTA, CDR2 FQGNSA. The CDR3 is 17 residues long. CDR3 sequence: CASSLAPHSSGANVLTF. The DNA of the CDR3 is TGTGCCAGCAGCTTAGCGCCACACAGTTCTGGGGCCAACGTCCTGACTTTC.

The chain uses TRBV30 and TRBJ1-1; tentative D call: TRBD1 (6 bases). V shed 1 base and J shed 3 bases, with 9 bases lying between them. The germline CDR1 and CDR2 sequences are GTSNPN and SVGIG (reference sequence). The CDR3 length is 13 residues. The CDR3 DNA is TGTGCCTGGAGTGCTACAGGGTACACTGAAGCTTTCTTT. Translated: CAWSATGYTEAFF.

V is TRBV6-5 and J is TRBJ2-1, with 8 bases that match TRBD1. This CDR3 has 14 amino acids. V gave up 5 bases and J gave up 9 bases; unmatched junction bases: 9. In germline, CDR1 is MNHEY, CDR2 SVGAGI. CDR3 coding DNA: TGTGCCAGCAGTCCAGGGGGCCTCTTTAGTGAGCAGTTCTTC. Translating it yields CASSPGGLFSEQFF.

The rearrangement uses TRBV19 and TRBJ1-2; D possibly corresponds to TRBD1 (5 bases). CDR1 is LNHDA, CDR2 SQIVND, per germline (reference sequence). CDR3 length equals 16 residues. Trimming pared 5 bases from V and 3 bases from J, leaving 19 bases between. CDR3 loop: CASSAPGRGQDYGYTF. CDR3 nucleotides: TGTGCCAGTAGTGCTCCGGGCCGAGGACAAGACTATGGCTACACCTTC.

V usage is TRBV9 and J usage is TRBJ1-4; D may be TRBD1 (6 bases). Deletions cut 3 bases from V and 0 bases from J, with 12 bases between. This CDR3 spans 16 amino acids. The germline gives CDR1 SGDLS, CDR2 YYNGEE. For the CDR3, the DNA is TGTGCCAGCAGCGCGCGGACAGCCGCAACTAATGAAAAACTGTTTTTT. It yields the protein CASSARTAATNEKLFF.

The chain carries TRBV28 and TRBJ2-2, with TRBD1 as a possible D gene (5 bases). The germline V and J ends were trimmed by 10 bases and 6 bases, with 18 bases remaining between them. This CDR3 contains 14 residues. Germline CDR1 is MDHEN and CDR2 is SYDVKM. The CDR3 loop reads CATSGPNRPGELFF. CDR3 sequence (DNA): TGTGCCACCTCAGGGCCCAACCGGCCCGGGGAGCTGTTTTTT.